The 27 T cell receptor beta chains given below trace back to one sample, sequenced in a study of shared clonotypes between healthy human individuals. Measured with immunoSEQ multiplex PCR; TCRdb has only the in-frame clones, and not every one. In the table there are some 1.5 million clones, roughly 98% of which are singletons. The sequencing input was naive CD4+ T cells sorted from blood. Subset in this sample: CD45RA+ positively selected. The receptors stem from a man aged 25 to 40 in good health.

The chain recombines TRBV2 with TRBJ2-7; 8 bases line up with TRBD1. This CDR3 region has 15 residues. Looked up from germline, CDR1 is SNHLY and CDR2 is FYNNEI. Losses at the gene ends were 7 bases for V and 0 bases for J; bases not matched to a gene: 8. The CDR3 is CASTEPRGLSYEQYF. The CDR3 DNA sequence: TGTGCCAGCACCGAGCCCAGGGGGCTCTCCTACGAGCAGTACTTC. Looking up the rest from reference TRBV2 and TRBJ2-7 gives the full variable domain: EPEVTQTPSHQVTQMGQEVILRCVPISNHLYFYWYRQILGQKVEFLVSFYNNEISEKSEIFDDQFSVERPDGSNFTLKIRSTKLEDSAMYFCASTEPRGLSYEQYFGPGTRLTVT.

The V and J genes are TRBV19 and TRBJ2-1; possible D gene TRBD2, 5 bases. V was pared by 4 bases and J by 9 bases, with 13 bases between. In germline, CDR1 is LNHDA, CDR2 SQIVND (reference sequence). The CDR3 covers 13 residues. CDR3: CASSRVRGVEQFF. The CDR3 DNA follows: TGTGCCAGTAGTAGGGTTCGGGGAGTTGAGCAGTTCTTC. Filled out from reference TRBV19 and TRBJ2-1, the complete variable domain reads DGGITQSPKYLFRKEGQNVTLSCEQNLNHDAMYWYRQDPGQGLRLIYYSQIVNDFQKGDIAEGYSVSREKKESFPLTVTSAQKNPTAFYLCASSRVRGVEQFFGPGTRLTVL.

The V gene is TRBV13, the J gene TRBJ2-1, with D perhaps TRBD2 (6 bases). The CDR3 is 17 amino acids. V was clipped by 1 base and J by 0 bases, with 13 bases between them. Germline CDR1 PRHDT, CDR2 FYEKMQ (reference sequence). The CDR3 nucleotides read TGTGCCAGCAGCTTAGCTTCGGGAGTCGGCTCCTACAATGAGCAGTTCTTC. Translation gives CASSLASGVGSYNEQFF.

The count of this clone is one. The rearrangement uses TRBV7-6 and TRBJ2-2; D call uncertain. Germline CDR1 reads SGHVS; CDR2 reads FNYEAQ. V lost 2 bases and J 1 base, leaving 8 bases between the germline ends. The CDR3 is made up of 15 amino acids. CDR3 DNA: TGTGCCAGCAGCTTATGGCCGCAGAACACCGGGGAGCTGTTTTTT. It specifies CASSLWPQNTGELFF.

The genes are TRBV5-5 and TRBJ2-7; D possibly uses TRBD1 or TRBD2 (5 bases each). Germline lookup yields CDR1 SGHKS and CDR2 YYEKEE (reference sequence). The V gene lost 4 bases and the J gene lost 3 bases, with 17 bases spanning the gap. The CDR3 length is 15 residues. CDR3 residues: CASSVTGTQVYEQYF. The CDR3 DNA reads as TGTGCCAGCAGCGTTACCGGGACCCAAGTCTACGAGCAGTACTTC.

The rearrangement links TRBV5-4 to TRBJ2-3, with 10 bases aligning to TRBD2. Per germline, CDR1 SGHNT and CDR2 YYREEE (reference sequence). This CDR3 has 17 amino acids. Trimming removed 0 bases from V and 7 bases from J; junction bases left unmatched: 11. The CDR3 protein is CASSLGGSGRAGNTQYF. The CDR3 DNA is TGTGCCAGCAGCTTGGGAGGGAGCGGGAGGGCTGGGAATACGCAGTATTTT.

This chain links TRBV7-9 with TRBJ1-1; TRBD1 matches 9 bases. There are 15 residues in the CDR3. The V segment lost 4 bases and the J segment 2 bases; nucleotides outside the gene matches: 5. Germline CDR1 reads SEHNR; CDR2 reads FQNEAQ (reference sequence). The CDR3 region is CASSSPGQGNTEAFF. CDR3 nucleotides: TGTGCCAGCAGCTCCCCGGGACAGGGAAACACTGAAGCTTTCTTT.

The chain joins TRBV4-1 to TRBJ1-4; D is possibly TRBD1 (5 bases). V lost 1 base, J lost 3 bases, and 15 bases lay in between. The length of the CDR3 is 17 residues. Germline V lookup: CDR1 MGHRA, CDR2 YSYEKL. CDR3 residues: CASSQGDLGTPNEKLFF. In DNA form, the CDR3 reads TGCGCCAGCAGCCAAGGGGACCTCGGTACCCCTAATGAAAAACTGTTTTTT.

This clone showed up just once. Distinct nucleotide sequences in the sample also encode this CDR3. J is TRBJ2-5 and V is TRBV15; D is uncertain. From germline, CDR1 is LNHNV and CDR2 YYDKDF (reference sequence). V was pared by 1 base and J by 5 bases, with 5 bases between. This CDR3 is 12 amino acids long. CDR3: CATSRARETQYF. CDR3 DNA sequence: TGTGCCACCAGCAGAGCCAGGGAGACCCAGTACTTC.

The chain links TRBV6-5 to TRBJ1-1; D ambiguous. Per the germline V gene, CDR1 is MNHEY and CDR2 is SVGAGI. The CDR3 runs 13 residues. Trimming cost V 6 bases and J 0 bases, with 8 bases left between them. The DNA for the CDR3 is TGTGCCAGCAGAGGAGGGATGAACACTGAAGCTTTCTTT. It encodes CASRGGMNTEAFF.

This clone is a singleton in its sample. The V call is TRBV19, the J call TRBJ1-4, with a tentative D call TRBD1 (6 bases). This CDR3 contains 14 residues. Trimming removed 5 bases at V and 7 bases at J, with 14 bases between. Germline V gene data show CDR1 as LNHDA and CDR2 as SQIVND (reference sequence). CDR3 nucleotide sequence: TGTGCCAGTAGTCCATCGACAGGATCTGAAAAACTGTTTTTT. Protein: CASSPSTGSEKLFF.

The chain uses TRBV6-5 and TRBJ2-5, with D perhaps TRBD1 or TRBD2 (6 bases each). Germline CDR1 MNHEY, CDR2 SVGAGI. The CDR3 sequence is 14 residues long. V was cut by 7 bases and J by 5 bases, with 17 bases left in between. The CDR3 region has the DNA TGTGCCAGCACCGACCGTTGGGGGGCGGAGACCCAGTACTTC. Residues: CASTDRWGAETQYF.

The CDR3 spells CASSGPRGRGDTDTQYF. In DNA form, the CDR3 reads TGTGCCAGTAGTGGCCCCAGGGGGCGAGGGGACACAGATACGCAGTATTTT. This sequence joins TRBV19 and TRBJ2-3; 8 bases agree with TRBD1. Trimming at V came to 5 bases and at J to 2 bases, leaving 12 bases not matched to a gene. Germline CDR1 LNHDA, CDR2 SQIVND (reference sequence). The CDR3 has 17 residues.

The V gene is TRBV18, the J gene TRBJ2-7; a weak D match, TRBD2 (7 bases). The V end lost 4 bases, the J end lost 0 bases, and 13 bases lay between the germline ends. The CDR3 contains 15 residues. Per germline, CDR1 KGHSH and CDR2 LQKENI. In DNA form, the CDR3 reads TGTGCCAGCTCACTACGGGGGGCGAGCTCCTACGAGCAGTACTTC. Translated, it gives CASSLRGASSYEQYF.

V gene TRBV5-1 combines with J gene TRBJ2-7, with D possibly matching TRBD2 (5 bases). V was trimmed by 2 bases and J by 4 bases, leaving 10 bases between them. CDR3 length: 13 amino acids. Germline CDR1 is SGHRS and CDR2 is YFSETQ. In DNA, the CDR3 is TGCGCCAGCAGCTTCGACACGGGATACGAGCAGTACTTC. Translation: CASSFDTGYEQYF.

V usage is TRBV9 and J usage is TRBJ2-3; 9 bases line up with TRBD2. This CDR3 spans 15 amino acids. CDR1 and CDR2 from the germline V gene are SGDLS and YYNGEE. The V segment lost 4 bases and the J segment 6 bases; nucleotides outside the gene matches: 9. The CDR3 region is CASSLLGTSFDTQYF. In DNA form, the CDR3 reads TGTGCCAGCAGCCTATTGGGGACTAGCTTCGATACGCAGTATTTT.

The J gene is TRBJ1-1, the V gene TRBV7-8, with 7 bases lining up with TRBD1. CDR3 size: 13 residues. Germline CDR1 reads SGHVS; CDR2 reads FQNEAQ. The junction had 2 bases not matched to a gene; V was cut back by 4 bases and J by 3 bases. The chain's CDR3 is CASSSQGHTEAFF. The CDR3 bases are TGTGCCAGCAGCTCACAGGGGCACACTGAAGCTTTCTTT. Filled out from reference TRBV7-8 and TRBJ1-1, the complete variable domain reads GAGVSQSPRYKVAKRGQDVALRCDPISGHVSLFWYQQALGQGPEFLTYFQNEAQLDKSGLPSDRFFAERPEGSVSTLKIQRTQQEDSAVYLCASSSQGHTEAFFGQGTRLTVV.

The V gene is TRBV7-9, the J gene TRBJ2-3, with 13 bases that match TRBD2. Germline V gene sequence: CDR1 SEHNR, CDR2 FQNEAQ (reference sequence). V lost 5 bases, J lost 1 base, and 6 bases stayed unmatched. The CDR3 length is 17 residues. CDR3 sequence reads: CASSRTSGREGTDTQYF. CDR3 bases: TGTGCCAGCAGCCGTACTAGCGGGAGGGAGGGCACAGATACGCAGTATTTT.

V usage is TRBV5-1 and J usage is TRBJ2-6; D unresolved. CDR1 is SGHRS and CDR2 is YFSETQ in the germline V gene. V lost 4 bases to trimming and J lost 2 bases, with 7 bases between them. The CDR3 spans 14 residues. The CDR3: CASSPSPGANVLTF. DNA for the CDR3: TGCGCCAGCAGCCCCAGTCCTGGGGCCAACGTCCTGACTTTC.

V gene TRBV2 combines with J gene TRBJ2-3; 10 positions agree with TRBD2. The CDR3 extends over 15 amino acids. Trimming at V came to 2 bases and at J to 4 bases, leaving 3 bases not matched to a gene. CDR1 SNHLY and CDR2 FYNNEI come from the germline V gene. The CDR3 loop reads CASSEMGLASDTQYF. CDR3 coding DNA: TGTGCCAGCAGTGAAATGGGACTAGCGTCAGATACGCAGTATTTT.

The V call is TRBV7-2, the J call TRBJ2-3; 7 bases are a match to TRBD2. The CDR3 is made up of 15 amino acids. Germline V lookup: CDR1 SGHTA, CDR2 FQGNSA. The V gene end was trimmed by 4 bases and the J gene end by 1 base; junction bases not matched to a gene: 5. The CDR3 region has the DNA TGTGCCAGCAGCTATGCGGGGGTAGGCACAGATACGCAGTATTTT. Translating gives CASSYAGVGTDTQYF.

J is TRBJ2-5 and V is TRBV7-9; no clear D gene. Germline CDR1 is SEHNR and CDR2 is FQNEAQ (reference sequence). This CDR3 has 13 amino acids. Trimming removed 5 bases from V and 2 bases from J, with 9 bases in between. CDR3 residues: CASSQDAQETQYF. The CDR3 coding sequence is TGTGCCAGCAGCCAGGACGCACAAGAGACCCAGTACTTC.

The CDR3 region is CASSWTYNTEAFF. In DNA, the CDR3 is TGCGCCAGCAGCTGGACATACAACACTGAAGCTTTCTTT. The chain carries TRBV5-1 and TRBJ1-1; possibly TRBD1 for D (5 bases). Between the trimmed V and J ends, which lost 3 bases and 2 bases, there was a span of 8 bases. This CDR3 has 13 amino acids. CDR1 is SGHRS and CDR2 is YFSETQ in the germline V gene.

The chain employs TRBV9 and TRBJ1-4; D is unclear. V lost 0 bases to trimming and J lost 8 bases, with 14 bases between them. CDR1 SGDLS and CDR2 YYNGEE come from the germline V gene. This CDR3 comprises 15 residues. CDR3 in amino acids: CASSVGSGFEEKLFF. CDR3 in DNA: TGTGCCAGCAGCGTAGGGTCAGGATTCGAAGAAAAACTGTTTTTT.

V gene TRBV27 combines with J gene TRBJ1-5, with 10 nucleotides matching TRBD1. Germline assignment: CDR1 MNHEY and CDR2 SMNVEV (reference sequence). The CDR3 length is 22 residues. V lost 4 bases to trimming and J lost 5 bases; unmatched junction nucleotides: 26. Here the CDR3 DNA reads TGTGCCAGCAGTTCTTTCCGCGCTGGGACAGGGGTGAAGAGTCCATCATATCAGCCCCAGCATTTT. Translating it yields CASSSFRAGTGVKSPSYQPQHF.

With regard to this clone: Its ends do not fully match the called genes, so a read error is possible. V usage is TRBV30 and J usage is TRBJ1-2, with 7 bases identical to TRBD1. The CDR3 is 15 amino acids. Per germline, CDR1 GTSNPN and CDR2 SVGIG (reference sequence). The CDR3 sequence is CAWGVVRTGNYGYTF. CDR3 nucleotides: TGTGCCTGGGGTGTAGTTAGGACAGGCAACTATGGCTACACCTTC.

This clone was recorded only once. The chain employs TRBV5-1 and TRBJ1-3, with 11 bases aligning to TRBD1. The CDR3 is made up of 18 amino acids. Germline lookup yields CDR1 SGHRS and CDR2 YFSETQ. Trimming took 0 bases from V and 5 from J; bases not matched to a gene: 10. This chain's CDR3 is CASSLEGQGQGARNTIYF. CDR3 DNA sequence: TGCGCCAGCAGCTTGGAAGGTCAAGGACAGGGGGCGAGAAACACCATATATTTT.